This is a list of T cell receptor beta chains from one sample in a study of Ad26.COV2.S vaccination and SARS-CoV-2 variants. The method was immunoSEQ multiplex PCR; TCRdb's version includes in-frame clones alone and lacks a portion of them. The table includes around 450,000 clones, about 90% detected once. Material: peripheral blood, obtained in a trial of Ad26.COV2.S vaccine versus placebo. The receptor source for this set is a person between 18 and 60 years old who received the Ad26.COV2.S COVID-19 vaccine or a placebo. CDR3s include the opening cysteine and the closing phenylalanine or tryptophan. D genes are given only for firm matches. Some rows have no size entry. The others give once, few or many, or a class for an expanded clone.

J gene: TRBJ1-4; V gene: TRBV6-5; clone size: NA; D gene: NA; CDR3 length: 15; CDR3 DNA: TGTGCCAGCAGGCCCGGAGGGGCCGATAATGAAAAACTGTTTTTT; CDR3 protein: CASRPGGADNEKLFF
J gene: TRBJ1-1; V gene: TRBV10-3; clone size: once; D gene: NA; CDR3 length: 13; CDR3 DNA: TGTGCCATCAGTGCCCAAGTTAGCACTGAAGCTTTCTTT; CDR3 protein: CAISAQVSTEAFF
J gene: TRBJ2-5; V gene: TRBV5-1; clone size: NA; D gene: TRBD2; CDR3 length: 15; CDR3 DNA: TGCGCCAGCAGCCGGGGACTAGCGGGAGGGGAGACCCAGTACTTC; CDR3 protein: CASSRGLAGGETQYF
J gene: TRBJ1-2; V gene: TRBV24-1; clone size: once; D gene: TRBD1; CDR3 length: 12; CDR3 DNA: TGTGCCACCCGGGACAGACACTATGGCTACACCTTC; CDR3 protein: CATRDRHYGYTF
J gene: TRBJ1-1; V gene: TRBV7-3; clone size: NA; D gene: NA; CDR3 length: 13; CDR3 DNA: TGTGCCAGCAGCTCCGCCTTGAACACTGAAGCTTTCTTT; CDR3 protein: CASSSALNTEAFF
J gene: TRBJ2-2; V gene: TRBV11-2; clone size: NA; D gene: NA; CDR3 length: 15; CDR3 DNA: TGTGCCAGCAGCTCCCGAACTCCGGCCCCCGGGGAGCTGTTTTTT; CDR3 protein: CASSSRTPAPGELFF
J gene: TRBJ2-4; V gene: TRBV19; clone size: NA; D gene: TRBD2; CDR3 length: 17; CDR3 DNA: TGTGCCAGTAGTGAACTAGCGGGATTAGGGGCCAAAAACATTCAGTACTTC; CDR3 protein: CASSELAGLGAKNIQYF
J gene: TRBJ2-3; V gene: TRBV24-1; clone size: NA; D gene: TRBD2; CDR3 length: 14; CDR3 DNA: TGTGCCACCGCGCTAAGGACTAGTGCAGATACGCAGTATTTT; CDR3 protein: CATALRTSADTQYF
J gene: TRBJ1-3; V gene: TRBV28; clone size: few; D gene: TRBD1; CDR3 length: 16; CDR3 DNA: TGTGCCAGCAGTTGGGACAGCGAATTCTCTGGAAACACCATATATTTT; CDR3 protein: CASSWDSEFSGNTIYF
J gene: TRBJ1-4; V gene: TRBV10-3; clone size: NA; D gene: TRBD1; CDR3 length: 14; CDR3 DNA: TGTGCCATCAGCCCAGACAGGGGGCGGGAAAAACTGTTTTTT; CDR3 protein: CAISPDRGREKLFF
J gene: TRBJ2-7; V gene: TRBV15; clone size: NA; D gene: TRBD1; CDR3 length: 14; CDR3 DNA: TGTGCCACCAGCAGAGTCGGGACAGGGAACGAGCAGTACTTC; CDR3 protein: CATSRVGTGNEQYF
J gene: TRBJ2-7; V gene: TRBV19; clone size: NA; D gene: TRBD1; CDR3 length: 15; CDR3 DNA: TGTGCCAGTAGTTACGCGGGACAGGGGAACTACGAGCAGTACTTC; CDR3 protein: CASSYAGQGNYEQYF
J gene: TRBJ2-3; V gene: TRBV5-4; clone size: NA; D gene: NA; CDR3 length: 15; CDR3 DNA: TGTGCCAGCAGTGGAGGGGGGGTTATCACAGATACGCAGTATTTT; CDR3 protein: CASSGGGVITDTQYF
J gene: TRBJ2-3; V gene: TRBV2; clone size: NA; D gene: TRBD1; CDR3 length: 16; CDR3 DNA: TGTGCCAGCAGTCCAAAGGGGACAGGGGCCACAGATACGCAGTATTTT; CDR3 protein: CASSPKGTGATDTQYF
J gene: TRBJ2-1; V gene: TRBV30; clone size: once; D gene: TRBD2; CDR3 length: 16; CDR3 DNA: TGTGCCTGGAGTACCACTAGCGGGAGCTCCTACAATGAGCAGTTCTTC; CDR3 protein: CAWSTTSGSSYNEQFF
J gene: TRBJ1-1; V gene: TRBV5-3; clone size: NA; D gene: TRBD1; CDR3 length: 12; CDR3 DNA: TGTGCCAGAAGCCACCACAGGGGGCACGCTTTCTTT; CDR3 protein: CARSHHRGHAFF
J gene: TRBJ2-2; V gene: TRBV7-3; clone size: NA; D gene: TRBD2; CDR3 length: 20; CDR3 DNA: TGTGCCAGCAGTTCCGGTATTGCTAGCGGGGGATTATTGAACACCGGGGAGCTGTTTTTT; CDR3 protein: CASSSGIASGGLLNTGELFF
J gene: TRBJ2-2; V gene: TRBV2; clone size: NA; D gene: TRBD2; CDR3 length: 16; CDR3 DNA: TGTGCCAGCAGTGGCTTAGCGGGAGGAAACACCGGGGAGCTGTTTTTT; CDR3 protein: CASSGLAGGNTGELFF
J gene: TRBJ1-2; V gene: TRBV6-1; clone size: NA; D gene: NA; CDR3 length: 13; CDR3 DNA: TGTGCCAGCAGTGAACAGGGTCTGTATGGCTACACCTTC; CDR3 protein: CASSEQGLYGYTF
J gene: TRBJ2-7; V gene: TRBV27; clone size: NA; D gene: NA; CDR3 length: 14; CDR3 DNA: TGTGCCAGCCGTTTCGAGGGGAGCTCCTACGAGCAGTACTTC; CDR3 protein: CASRFEGSSYEQYF
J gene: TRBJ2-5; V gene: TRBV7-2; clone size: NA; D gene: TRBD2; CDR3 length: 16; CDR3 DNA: TGTGCCAGCAGCTTAGGTGGCGGGAGGGCCCCGGAGACCCAGTACTTC; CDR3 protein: CASSLGGGRAPETQYF
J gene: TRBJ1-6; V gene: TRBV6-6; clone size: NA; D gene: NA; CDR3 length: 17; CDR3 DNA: TGTGCCAGCAGTCGACAAGACGGTAGCTCCTATAATTCACCCCTCCACTTT; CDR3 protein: CASSRQDGSSYNSPLHF
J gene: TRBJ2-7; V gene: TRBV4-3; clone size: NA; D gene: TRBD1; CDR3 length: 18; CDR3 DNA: TGCGCCAGCAGCCAAGAAACACCCAACCCCGGGACAGGGGGCGAGCAGTACTTC; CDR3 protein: CASSQETPNPGTGGEQYF
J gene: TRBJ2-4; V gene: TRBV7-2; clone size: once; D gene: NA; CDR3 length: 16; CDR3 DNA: TGTGCCAGCAGCTTAGGAGGCAACCAAGCCAAAAACATTCAGTACTTC; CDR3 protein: CASSLGGNQAKNIQYF
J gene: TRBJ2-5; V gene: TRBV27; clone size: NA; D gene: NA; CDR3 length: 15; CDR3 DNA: TGTGCCAGCAGTTTATTCGCAGGCAACCAAGAGACCCAGTACTTC; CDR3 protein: CASSLFAGNQETQYF
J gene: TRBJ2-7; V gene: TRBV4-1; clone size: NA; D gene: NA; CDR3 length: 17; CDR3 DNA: TGCGCCAGCAGCCAAGTAGCCCTCGGGGAGATAGCCTACGAGCAGTACTTC; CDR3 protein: CASSQVALGEIAYEQYF
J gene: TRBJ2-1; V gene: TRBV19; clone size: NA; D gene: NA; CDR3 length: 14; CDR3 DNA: TGTGCCAGTAATGGCCTAGAGGGCTACAATGAGCAGTTCTTC; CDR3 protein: CASNGLEGYNEQFF
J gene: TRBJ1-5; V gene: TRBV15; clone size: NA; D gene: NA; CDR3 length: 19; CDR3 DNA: TGTGCCACCAGCCCTCCTGAACGGGGGGCCGACTATAGCAATCAGCCCCAGCATTTT; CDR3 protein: CATSPPERGADYSNQPQHF
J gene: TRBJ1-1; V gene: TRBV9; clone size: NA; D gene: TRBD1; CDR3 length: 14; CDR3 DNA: TGTGCCAGCAGCGTATTTGACAGGGACACTGAAGCTTTCTTT; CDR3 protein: CASSVFDRDTEAFF
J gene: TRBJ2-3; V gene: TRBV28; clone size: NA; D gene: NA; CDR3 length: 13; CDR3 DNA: TGCAGCTCAGTTTCCTTTGGGGGCGCTACGCAGTATTTT; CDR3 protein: CSSVSFGGATQYF
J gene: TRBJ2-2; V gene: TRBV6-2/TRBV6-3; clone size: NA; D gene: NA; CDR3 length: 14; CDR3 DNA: TGTGCCAGCAGTTTCCTCCGGAACACCGGGGAGCTGTTTTTT; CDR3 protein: CASSFLRNTGELFF
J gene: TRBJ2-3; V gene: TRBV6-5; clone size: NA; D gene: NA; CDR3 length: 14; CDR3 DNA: TGTGCCAGCAGTTTTCGGCCCAGCACAGATACGCAGTATTTT; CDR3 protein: CASSFRPSTDTQYF
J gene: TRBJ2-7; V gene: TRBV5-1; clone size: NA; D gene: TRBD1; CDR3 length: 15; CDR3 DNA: TGCGCCAGCAGCTTACAGACAGGGAGCACCTACGAGCAGTACTTC; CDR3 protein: CASSLQTGSTYEQYF
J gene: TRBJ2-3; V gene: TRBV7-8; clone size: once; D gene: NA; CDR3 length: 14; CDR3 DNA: TGTGCCAGCAGCTTAGCGCTGCAGGCCGATACGCAGTATTTT; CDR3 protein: CASSLALQADTQYF
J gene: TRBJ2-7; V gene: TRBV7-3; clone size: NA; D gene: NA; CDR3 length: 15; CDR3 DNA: TGTGCCAGCAGCTTATTCGGCGGGGCCGGCTACGAGCAGTACTTC; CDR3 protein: CASSLFGGAGYEQYF
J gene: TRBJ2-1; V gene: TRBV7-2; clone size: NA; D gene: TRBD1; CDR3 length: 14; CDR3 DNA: TGTGCCAGCAGCCCAGGACAGGGCTACAATGAGCAGTTCTTC; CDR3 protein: CASSPGQGYNEQFF
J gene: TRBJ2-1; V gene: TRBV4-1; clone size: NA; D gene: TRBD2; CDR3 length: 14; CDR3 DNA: TGCGCCAGCAGCCACCCGGGACTAGGCAATGAGCAGTTCTTC; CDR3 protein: CASSHPGLGNEQFF
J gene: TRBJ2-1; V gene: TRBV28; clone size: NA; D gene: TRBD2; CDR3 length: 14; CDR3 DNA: TGTGCCAGCAGTTTGGGGACTAGATACAATGAGCAGTTCTTC; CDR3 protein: CASSLGTRYNEQFF
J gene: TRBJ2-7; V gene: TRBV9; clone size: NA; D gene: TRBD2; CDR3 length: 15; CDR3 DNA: TGTGCCAGCAGTGCTTCTAGCGGGAGCTCCTACGAGCAGTACTTC; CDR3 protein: CASSASSGSSYEQYF
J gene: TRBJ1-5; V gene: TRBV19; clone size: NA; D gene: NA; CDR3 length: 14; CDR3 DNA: TGTGCCAGTAGTATTCAGTATAGCAATCAGCCCCAGCATTTT; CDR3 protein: CASSIQYSNQPQHF
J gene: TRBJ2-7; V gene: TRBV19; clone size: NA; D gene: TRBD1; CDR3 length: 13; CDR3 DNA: TGTGCCACTGCAAGGACAGGCTCCTACGAGCAGTACTTC; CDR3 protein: CATARTGSYEQYF
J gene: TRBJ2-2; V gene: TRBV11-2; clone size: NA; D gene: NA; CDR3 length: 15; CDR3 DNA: TGTGCCAGCAGCTTAGCCATGGACTCGACCGGGGAGCTGTTTTTT; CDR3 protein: CASSLAMDSTGELFF
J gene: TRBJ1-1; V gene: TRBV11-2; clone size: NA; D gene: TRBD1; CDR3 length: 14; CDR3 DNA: TGTGCCAGCAGCTTAGTAAGGGGGCGGAGTGAAGCTTTCTTT; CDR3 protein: CASSLVRGRSEAFF
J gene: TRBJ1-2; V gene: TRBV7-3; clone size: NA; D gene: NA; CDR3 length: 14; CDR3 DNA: TGTGCCAGCAGCTTAAGGCGTGGGATTGGGGGCTACACCTTC; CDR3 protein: CASSLRRGIGGYTF
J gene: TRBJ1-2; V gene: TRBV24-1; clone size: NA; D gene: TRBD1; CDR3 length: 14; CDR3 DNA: TGTGCCACCAGTGAGGGGACAGTAGGCTATGGCTACACCTTC; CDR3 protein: CATSEGTVGYGYTF
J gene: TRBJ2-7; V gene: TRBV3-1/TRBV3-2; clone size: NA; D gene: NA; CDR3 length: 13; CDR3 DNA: TGTGCCAGCAGCCAAACCCCCCTCGACGAGCAGTACTTC; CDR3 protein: CASSQTPLDEQYF
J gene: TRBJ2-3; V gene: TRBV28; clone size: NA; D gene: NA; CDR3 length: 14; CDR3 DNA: TGTGCCAGCAGTACAGCGCCCGTCCCAGATACGCAGTATTTT; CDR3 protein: CASSTAPVPDTQYF
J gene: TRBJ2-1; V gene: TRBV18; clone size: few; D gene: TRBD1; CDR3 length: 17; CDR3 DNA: TGTGCCAGCTCACCCCCGAGGGGGACAGGGGGCATCGATGAGCAGTTCTTC; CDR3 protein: CASSPPRGTGGIDEQFF
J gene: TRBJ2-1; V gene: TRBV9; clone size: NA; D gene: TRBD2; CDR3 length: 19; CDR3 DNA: TGTGCCAGCAGCGTCGCTAGCGGTGCGCTTAGGAGCTCCTACAATGAGCAGTTCTTC; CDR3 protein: CASSVASGALRSSYNEQFF
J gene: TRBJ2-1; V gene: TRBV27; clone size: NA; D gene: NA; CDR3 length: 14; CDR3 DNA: TGTGCCAGCAGTTTAGCGGAACTCGGGACACAGCAGTTCTTC; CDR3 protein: CASSLAELGTQQFF